This T cell receptor beta chain was identified in a study of CD8 T cells in Susac syndrome. Germline CDR1 MNHEY, CDR2 SVGAGI. Trimming shortened V by 6 bases and J by 0 bases, and 11 bases separated the two germline ends. The CDR3 is made up of 14 amino acids. Regarding the study as a whole: Individuals included in the TCR sequencing and HLA analysis were acknowledged by the study to be relatively few in number.

The controls, all healthy donors, were matched for age and sex. Negative isolation yielded the CD8+ and CD4+ T cells, while FACS enriched the TEMRA cells. Reverse transcription of roughly 0.5 to 1 ug RNA was carried out with random hexamers. By means of immunoSEQ multiplex PCR, TCR beta CDR3 spanning 54 Vbeta and 13 Jbeta underwent amplification. TCRdb re-derived calls from the immunoSEQ multiplex PCR reads in MiXCR, one entry per CDR3 protein. The sample records approximately 190,000 distinct CDR3 sequences, about 94% being singletons. On this clonotype itself: Its antigen is currently unknown.

The V call is TRBV6-5, the J call TRBJ1-2; D gene unclear. The origin of this receptor is a human donor in good health. Sample: CD4+ T cells from PBMCs. The CDR3 DNA follows: TGTGCCAGCAGCCGCGGACCAACTAACTATGGCTACACCTTC. It translates to CASSRGPTNYGYTF.